This T cell receptor beta chain was sequenced in a study of vaccination effects on CD4 cells after COVID-19. Only in-frame clones appear in the TCRdb table, and some are missing; sequencing was by immunoSEQ multiplex PCR. The sample includes about 64,000 clones, 55% to 75% of them seen just once. Points on this clone: Its antigen is not known.

At the end of over 8 days of culture, CD4+ T cells were isolated. This CDR3 has 13 residues. Germline CDR1 and CDR2: LGHDT and YNNKEL (reference sequence). The V end was cut by 4 bases, the J end by 2 bases, with 7 bases between. Study-level points and caveats: Late post-vaccination, clones induced by infection and those induced by vaccine underwent marked clonal contraction.

This TCR was recovered from a human donor who had a prior SARS-CoV-2 infection. The chain employs TRBV3-1 (or the pseudogene TRBV3-2) and TRBJ2-3; D not resolved. This specimen was CD4+ T cells from PBMCs cultured without peptide, taken before COVID-19 vaccination. The CDR3 bases are TGTGCCAGCAGCCTCCTTAACACAGATACGCAGTATTTT. Translated, it gives CASSLLNTDTQYF.